The sequence of this T cell receptor beta chain was determined in a study of shared T cell receptors in the human thymus. Germline CDR1 is ENHRY and CDR2 is SYGVKD. After removal of 6 bases from V and 5 bases from J, the junction contained 10 bases not matched to a gene. The CDR3 totals 16 residues. Profiling relied on immunoSEQ multiplex PCR, and the TCRdb table lists in-frame clones only, not all of them. The sample yields 500,000 to 750,000 clones, 88% seen once. This sample was also put to use in a study of human thymus T cells. That work states: Each of the donors was a healthy Finnish infant who was undergoing open corrective cardiac surgery for congenital heart defects. During corrective heart surgery, resections were taken, and the thymus tissue came from them. Repertoires sampled from thymus and blood appeared biased in V and J gene usage. There were highly overlapping thymic repertoires among unrelated individuals, as related research reported.

The chain has TRBV10-3 and TRBJ2-5; 12 bases are shared with TRBD2. This receptor was obtained from a boy younger than two with a congenital heart defect. The sequencing input was thymocytes. CDR3 coding DNA: TGTGCCATCAGACACTCCCTAGCGGGGGGGGAGGAGACCCAGTACTTC. As protein: CAIRHSLAGGEETQYF.